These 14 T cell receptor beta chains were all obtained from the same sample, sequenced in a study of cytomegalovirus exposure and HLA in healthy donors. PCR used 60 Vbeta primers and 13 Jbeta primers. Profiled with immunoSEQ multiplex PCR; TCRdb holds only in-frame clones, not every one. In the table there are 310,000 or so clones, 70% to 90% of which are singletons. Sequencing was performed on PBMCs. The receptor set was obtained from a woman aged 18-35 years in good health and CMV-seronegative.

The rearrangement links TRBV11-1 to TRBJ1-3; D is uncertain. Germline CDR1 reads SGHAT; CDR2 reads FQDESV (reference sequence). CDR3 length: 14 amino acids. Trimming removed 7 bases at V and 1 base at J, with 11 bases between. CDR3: CASKRLSSGNTIYF. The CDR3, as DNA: TGTGCCAGCAAGCGTTTAAGTTCTGGAAACACCATATATTTT.

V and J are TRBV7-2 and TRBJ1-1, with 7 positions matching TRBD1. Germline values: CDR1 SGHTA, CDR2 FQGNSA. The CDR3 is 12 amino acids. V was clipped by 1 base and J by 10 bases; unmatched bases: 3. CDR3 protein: CASSLGGTAAFF. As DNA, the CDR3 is TGTGCCAGCAGCTTAGGAGGGACAGCAGCTTTCTTT. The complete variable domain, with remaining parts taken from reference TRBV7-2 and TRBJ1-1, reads GAGVSQSPSNKVTEKGKDVELRCDPISGHTALYWYRQSLGQGLEFLIYFQGNSAPDKSGLPSDRFSAERTGGSVSTLTIQRTQQEDSAVYLCASSLGGTAAFFGQGTRLTVV.

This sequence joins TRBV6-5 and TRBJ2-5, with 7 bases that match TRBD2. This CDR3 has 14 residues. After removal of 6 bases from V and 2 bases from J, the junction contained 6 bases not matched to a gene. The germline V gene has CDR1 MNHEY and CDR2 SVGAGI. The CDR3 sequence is CASSRSSGQETQYF. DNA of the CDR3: TGTGCCAGCAGCCGAAGTAGCGGGCAAGAGACCCAGTACTTC.

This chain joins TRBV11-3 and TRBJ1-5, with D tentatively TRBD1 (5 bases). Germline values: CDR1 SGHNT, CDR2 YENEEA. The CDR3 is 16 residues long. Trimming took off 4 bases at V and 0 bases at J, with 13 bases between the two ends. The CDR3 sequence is CASSSATDDSNQPQHF. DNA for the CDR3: TGTGCCAGCAGCTCCGCGACAGACGATAGCAATCAGCCCCAGCATTTT.

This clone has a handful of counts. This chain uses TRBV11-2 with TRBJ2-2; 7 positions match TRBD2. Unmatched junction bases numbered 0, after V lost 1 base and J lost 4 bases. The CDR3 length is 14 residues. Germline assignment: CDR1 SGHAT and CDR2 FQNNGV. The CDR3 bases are TGTGCCAGCAGCTTAGCGGGGGGCACCGGGGAGCTGTTTTTT. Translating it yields CASSLAGGTGELFF.

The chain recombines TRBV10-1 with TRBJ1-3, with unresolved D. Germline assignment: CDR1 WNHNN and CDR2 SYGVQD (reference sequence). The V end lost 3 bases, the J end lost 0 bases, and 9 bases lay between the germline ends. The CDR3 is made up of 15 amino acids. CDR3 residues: CASSDSRSSGNTIYF. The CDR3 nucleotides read TGCGCCAGCAGTGATAGCCGGAGCTCTGGAAACACCATATATTTT.

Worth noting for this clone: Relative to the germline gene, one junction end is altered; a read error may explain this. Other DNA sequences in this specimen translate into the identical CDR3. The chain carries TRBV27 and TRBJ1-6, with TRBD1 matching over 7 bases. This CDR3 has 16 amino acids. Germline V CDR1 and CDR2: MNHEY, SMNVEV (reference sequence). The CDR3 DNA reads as TGTGCCAGCAGCACCTTCAGGGGGACCAATAATTCCCCCCTCCACTTT. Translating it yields CASSTFRGTNNSPLHF.

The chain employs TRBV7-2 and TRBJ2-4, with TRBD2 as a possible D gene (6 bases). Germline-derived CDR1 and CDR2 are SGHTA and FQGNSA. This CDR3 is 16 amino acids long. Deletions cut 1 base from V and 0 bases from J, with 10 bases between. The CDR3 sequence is CASSLGGVTAKNIQYF. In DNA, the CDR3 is TGTGCCAGCAGCTTAGGGGGGGTAACAGCCAAAAACATTCAGTACTTC.

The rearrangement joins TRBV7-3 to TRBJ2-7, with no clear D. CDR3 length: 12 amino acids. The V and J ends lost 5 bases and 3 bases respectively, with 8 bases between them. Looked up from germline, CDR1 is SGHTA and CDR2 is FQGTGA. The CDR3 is CASSLSFYEQYF. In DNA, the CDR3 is TGTGCCAGCAGCCTATCTTTCTACGAGCAGTACTTC.

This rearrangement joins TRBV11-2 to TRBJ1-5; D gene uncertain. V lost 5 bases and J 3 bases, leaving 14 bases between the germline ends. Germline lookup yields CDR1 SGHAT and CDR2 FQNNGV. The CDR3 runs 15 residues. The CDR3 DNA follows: TGTGCCAGCAGCCAAGGACGGGGTGACAATCAGCCCCAGCATTTT. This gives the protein CASSQGRGDNQPQHF.

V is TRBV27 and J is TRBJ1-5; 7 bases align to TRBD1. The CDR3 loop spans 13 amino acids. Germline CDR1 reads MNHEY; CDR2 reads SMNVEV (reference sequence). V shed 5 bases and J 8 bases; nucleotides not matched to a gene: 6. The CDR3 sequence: CASSVEGAKPQHF. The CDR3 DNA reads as TGTGCCAGCAGTGTTGAGGGGGCAAAGCCCCAGCATTTT.

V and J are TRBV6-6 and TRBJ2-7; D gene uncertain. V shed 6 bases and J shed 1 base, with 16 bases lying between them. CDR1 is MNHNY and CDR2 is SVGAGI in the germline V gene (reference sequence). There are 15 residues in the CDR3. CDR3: CASRPYDGVSYEQYF. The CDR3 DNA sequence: TGTGCCAGCAGACCCTACGACGGAGTATCCTACGAGCAGTACTTC.

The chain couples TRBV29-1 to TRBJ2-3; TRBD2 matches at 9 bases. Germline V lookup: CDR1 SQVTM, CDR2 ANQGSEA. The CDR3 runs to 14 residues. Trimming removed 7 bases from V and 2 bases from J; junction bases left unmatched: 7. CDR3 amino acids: CSGALAGITDTQYF. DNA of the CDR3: TGCAGCGGTGCTCTAGCGGGGATCACAGATACGCAGTATTTT.

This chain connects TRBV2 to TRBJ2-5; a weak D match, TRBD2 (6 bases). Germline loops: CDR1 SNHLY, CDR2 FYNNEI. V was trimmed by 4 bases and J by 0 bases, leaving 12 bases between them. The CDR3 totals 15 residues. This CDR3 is CASSAGRGDQETQYF. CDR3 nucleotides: TGTGCCAGCAGTGCCGGGCGGGGTGACCAAGAGACCCAGTACTTC.